This entry features one T cell receptor beta chain sequence. The data originate from a study of blood T cell repertoires in COVID-19. Study-wide background: Italy, Spain and the United States were the sources of the convalescent and acute COVID-19 samples. Sample material is recorded as cDNA or gDNA derived from T cells, B-cell-depleted T cells, or PBMCs.

From germline, CDR1 is SNHLY and CDR2 FYNNEI. The CDR3 has 13 residues. V was trimmed by 5 bases and J by 1 base, leaving 8 bases between them. How the authors handled the data: Cell counts per sample came from amplifying reference gene primers. Data came from immunoSEQ multiplex PCR; TCRdb stores just in-frame clones and leaves some out. The DNA gave D and trimming, while V, J and clone size come from that table. The sample includes around 62,000 clones, more than 70% of them seen just once. The receptor was derived from a man over 45 with active COVID-19. The chain employs TRBV2 and TRBJ1-2; D is ambiguous. The sample consisted of peripheral blood. The CDR3 protein is CASSTDINYGYTF. The CDR3 region has the DNA TGTGCCAGCAGTACTGACATTAACTATGGCTACACCTTC.